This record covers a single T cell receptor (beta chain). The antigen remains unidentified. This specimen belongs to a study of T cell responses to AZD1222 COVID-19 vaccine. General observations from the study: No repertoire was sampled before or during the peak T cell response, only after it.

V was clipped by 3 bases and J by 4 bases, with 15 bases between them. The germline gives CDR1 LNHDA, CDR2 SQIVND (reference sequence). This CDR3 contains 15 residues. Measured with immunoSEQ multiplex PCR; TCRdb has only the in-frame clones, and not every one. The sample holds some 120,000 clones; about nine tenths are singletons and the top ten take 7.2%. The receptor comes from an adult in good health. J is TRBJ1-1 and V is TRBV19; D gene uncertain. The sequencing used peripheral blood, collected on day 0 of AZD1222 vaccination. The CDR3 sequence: CASSIDGVSGTEAFF. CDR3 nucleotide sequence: TGTGCCAGTAGTATCGATGGAGTATCGGGCACTGAAGCTTTCTTT.